This T cell receptor beta chain was identified during a study of cytomegalovirus exposure and HLA in healthy donors. Use of 60 Vbeta and 13 Jbeta primers characterized the PCR. Method: immunoSEQ multiplex PCR; TCRdb's copy keeps in-frame clones and lacks some. This sample's table reports 100,000 to 150,000 clones. From germline, CDR1 is SGHTA and CDR2 FQGNSA. The CDR3 runs to 16 residues. V was pared by 6 bases and J by 7 bases, with 9 bases of the junction left unmatched. The sample consisted of PBMCs. The clonotype originates from a woman aged 35 to 49 in good health and CMV-seropositive. The genes are TRBV7-2 and TRBJ2-1; 13 bases agree with TRBD2. In DNA form, the CDR3 reads TGTGCCAGCAGGCCACCGGGACTAGCGGGAAGGAATGAGCAGTTCTTC. Its translation: CASRPPGLAGRNEQFF.